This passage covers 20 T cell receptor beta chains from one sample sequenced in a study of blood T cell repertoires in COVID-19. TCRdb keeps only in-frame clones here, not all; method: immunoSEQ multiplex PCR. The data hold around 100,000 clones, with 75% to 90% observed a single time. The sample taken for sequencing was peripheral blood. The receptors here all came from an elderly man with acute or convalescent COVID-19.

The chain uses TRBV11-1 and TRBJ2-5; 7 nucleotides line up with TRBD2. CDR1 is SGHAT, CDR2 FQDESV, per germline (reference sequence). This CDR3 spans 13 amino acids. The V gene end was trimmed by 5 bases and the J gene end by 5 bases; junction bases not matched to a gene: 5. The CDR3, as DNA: TGTGCCAGCAGCCGGACTAGTTTGGAGACCCAGTACTTC. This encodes CASSRTSLETQYF.

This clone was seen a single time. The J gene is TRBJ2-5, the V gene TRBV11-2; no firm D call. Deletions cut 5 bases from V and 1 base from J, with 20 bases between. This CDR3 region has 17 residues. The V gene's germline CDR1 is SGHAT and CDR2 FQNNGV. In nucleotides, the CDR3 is TGTGCCAGCAGCCCCTTTTTATTAGCACAATCCCAAGAGACCCAGTACTTC. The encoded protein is CASSPFLLAQSQETQYF.

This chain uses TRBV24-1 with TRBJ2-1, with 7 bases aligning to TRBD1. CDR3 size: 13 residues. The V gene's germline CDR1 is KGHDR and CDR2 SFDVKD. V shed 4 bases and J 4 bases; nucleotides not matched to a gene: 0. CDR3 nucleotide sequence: TGTGCCACCAGTGAACAGGGGTACAATGAGCAGTTCTTC. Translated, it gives CATSEQGYNEQFF.

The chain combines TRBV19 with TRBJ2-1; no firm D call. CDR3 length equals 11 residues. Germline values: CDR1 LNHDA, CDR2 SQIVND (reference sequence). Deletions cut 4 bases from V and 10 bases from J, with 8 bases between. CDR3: CASSTRYEQFF. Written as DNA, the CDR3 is TGTGCCAGTAGTACGAGGTACGAGCAGTTCTTC.

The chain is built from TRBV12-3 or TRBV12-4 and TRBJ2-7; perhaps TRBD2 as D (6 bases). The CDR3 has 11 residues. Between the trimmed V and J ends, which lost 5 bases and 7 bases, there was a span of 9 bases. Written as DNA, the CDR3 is TGTGCCAGCAGTACCCGGGGGGAGCAGTACTTC. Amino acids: CASSTRGEQYF.

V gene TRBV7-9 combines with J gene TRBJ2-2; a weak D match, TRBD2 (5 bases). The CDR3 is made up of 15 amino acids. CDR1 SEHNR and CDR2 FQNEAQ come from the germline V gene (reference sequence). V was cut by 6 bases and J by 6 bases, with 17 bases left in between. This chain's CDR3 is CASRPNTGVAGELFF. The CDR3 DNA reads TGTGCCAGCAGACCTAACACCGGGGTAGCCGGGGAGCTGTTTTTT.

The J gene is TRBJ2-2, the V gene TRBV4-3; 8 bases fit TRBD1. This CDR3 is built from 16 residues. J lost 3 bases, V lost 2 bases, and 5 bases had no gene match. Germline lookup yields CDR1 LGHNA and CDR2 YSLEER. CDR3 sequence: CASSQSRGRYTGELFF. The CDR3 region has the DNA TGCGCCAGCAGCCAAAGCAGGGGGCGATACACCGGGGAGCTGTTTTTT.

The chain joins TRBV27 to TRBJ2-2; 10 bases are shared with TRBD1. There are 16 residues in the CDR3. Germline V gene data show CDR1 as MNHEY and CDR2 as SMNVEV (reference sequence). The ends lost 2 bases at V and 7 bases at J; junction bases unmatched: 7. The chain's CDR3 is CASSLVGQGRSGELFF. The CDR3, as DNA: TGTGCCAGCAGTTTAGTGGGACAGGGGAGAAGCGGGGAGCTGTTTTTT.

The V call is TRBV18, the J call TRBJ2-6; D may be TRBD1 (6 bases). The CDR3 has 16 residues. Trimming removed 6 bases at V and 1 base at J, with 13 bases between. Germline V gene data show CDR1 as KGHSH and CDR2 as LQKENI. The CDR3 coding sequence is TGTGCCAGCTCCCCTCAGACAGGTTCTGGGGCCAACGTCCTGACTTTC. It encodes CASSPQTGSGANVLTF.

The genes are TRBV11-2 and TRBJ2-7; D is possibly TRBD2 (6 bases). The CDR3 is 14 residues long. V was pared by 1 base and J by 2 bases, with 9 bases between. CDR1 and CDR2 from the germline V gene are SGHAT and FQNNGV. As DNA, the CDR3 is TGTGCCAGCAGCTTAGCTAGCGAAGCCTACGAGCAGTACTTC. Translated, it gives CASSLASEAYEQYF.

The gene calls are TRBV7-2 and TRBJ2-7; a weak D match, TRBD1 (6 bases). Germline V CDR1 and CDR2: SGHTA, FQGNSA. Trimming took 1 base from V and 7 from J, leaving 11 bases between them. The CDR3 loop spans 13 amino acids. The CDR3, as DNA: TGTGCCAGCAGCTTAGTAACAGGGTGGGAGCAGTACTTC. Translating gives CASSLVTGWEQYF.

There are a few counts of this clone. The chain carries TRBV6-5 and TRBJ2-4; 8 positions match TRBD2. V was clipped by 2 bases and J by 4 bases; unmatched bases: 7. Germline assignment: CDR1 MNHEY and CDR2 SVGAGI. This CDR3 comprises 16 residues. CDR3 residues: CASSYRSAGVKNIQYF. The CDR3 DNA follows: TGTGCCAGCAGTTACCGGTCAGCGGGAGTAAAAAACATTCAGTACTTC.

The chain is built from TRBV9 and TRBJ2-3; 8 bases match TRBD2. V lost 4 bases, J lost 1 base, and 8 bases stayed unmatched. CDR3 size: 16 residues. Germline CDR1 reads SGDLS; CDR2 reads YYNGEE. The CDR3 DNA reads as TGTGCCAGCAGCCCCCGCGGGGGGCGCGGCACAGATACGCAGTATTTT. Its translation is CASSPRGGRGTDTQYF.

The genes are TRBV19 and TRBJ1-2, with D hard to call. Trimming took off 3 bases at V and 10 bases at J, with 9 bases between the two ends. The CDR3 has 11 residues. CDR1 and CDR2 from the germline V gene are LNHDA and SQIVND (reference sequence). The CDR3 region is CASSMGPTYTF. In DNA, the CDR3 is TGTGCCAGTAGTATGGGCCCTACCTACACCTTC.

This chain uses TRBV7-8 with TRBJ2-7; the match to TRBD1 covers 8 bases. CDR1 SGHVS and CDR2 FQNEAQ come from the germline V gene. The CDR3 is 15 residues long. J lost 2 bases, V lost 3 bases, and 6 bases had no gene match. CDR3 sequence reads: CASSLGGQGPYEQYF. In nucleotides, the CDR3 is TGTGCCAGCAGCTTGGGAGGACAGGGCCCCTACGAGCAGTACTTC.

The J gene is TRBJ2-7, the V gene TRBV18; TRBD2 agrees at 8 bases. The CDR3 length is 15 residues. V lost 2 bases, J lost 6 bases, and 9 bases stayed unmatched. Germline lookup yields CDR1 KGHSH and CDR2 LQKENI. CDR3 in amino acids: CASSPSAGGLLEQYF. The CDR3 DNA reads TGTGCCAGCTCACCATCGGCGGGAGGCCTTCTCGAGCAGTACTTC.

The CDR3 DNA is TGTGCCAGCAGCTTCGTCAGGGTCCATGAGCAGTTCTTC. Encoded protein: CASSFVRVHEQFF. The chain couples TRBV7-2 to TRBJ2-1; tentatively, D is TRBD1 (5 bases). V was trimmed by 3 bases and J by 8 bases, leaving 11 bases between them. Germline CDR1 reads SGHTA; CDR2 reads FQGNSA. CDR3 length: 13 amino acids.

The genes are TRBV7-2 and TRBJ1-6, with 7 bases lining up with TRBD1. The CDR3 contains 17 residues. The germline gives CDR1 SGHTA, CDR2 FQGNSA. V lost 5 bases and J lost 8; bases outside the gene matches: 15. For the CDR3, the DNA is TGTGCCAGCAGCATATCGACAGGGATACTCCGGGATTCACCCCTCCACTTT. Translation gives CASSISTGILRDSPLHF.

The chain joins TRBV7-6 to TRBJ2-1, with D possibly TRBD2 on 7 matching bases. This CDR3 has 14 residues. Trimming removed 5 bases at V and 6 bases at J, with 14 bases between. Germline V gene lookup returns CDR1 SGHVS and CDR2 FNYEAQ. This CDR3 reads CASSPRGRSNEQFF. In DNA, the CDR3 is TGTGCCAGCAGCCCGCGGGGGCGCTCCAATGAGCAGTTCTTC.

The CDR3 nucleotides are TGTGCCAGTAGTAACAGGGTTATAGGTCAGCCCCAGCATTTT. Protein: CASSNRVIGQPQHF. The chain joins TRBV19 to TRBJ1-5, with a weak D call TRBD1 (6 bases). Germline V CDR1 and CDR2: LNHDA, SQIVND (reference sequence). The V end lost 4 bases, the J end lost 6 bases, and 13 bases lay between the germline ends. The CDR3 has 14 residues.